The rows below give T cell receptor beta chains drawn from one sample of a study of T cells in pancreatic ductal adenocarcinoma. Generated by immunoSEQ multiplex PCR, the TCRdb table keeps only in-frame clones and is missing some. The data contain around 100,000 clones, 90% to 95% of them seen just once; the ten biggest clones take up less than 4%. The sequenced material came from PBMCs. The receptors stem from a human donor with pancreatic ductal adenocarcinoma. Each CDR3 is given with its conserved first and last residue. The D gene is left open where the match is weak. The size of a clone is reported for some rows only, either as once, few or many, or as a class for expanded clones.

d_call: -
v_call: TRBV5-1
j_call: TRBJ1-1
clone_size: -
cdr3_aa: CASSLYAYTEAFF
cdr3_nt: TGCGCCAGCAGCTTGTACGCGTACACTGAAGCTTTCTTT

d_call: -
v_call: TRBV19
j_call: TRBJ2-2
clone_size: -
cdr3_aa: CASSPGQPLTGELFF
cdr3_nt: TGTGCCAGTAGTCCTGGACAGCCTCTCACCGGGGAGCTGTTTTTT

d_call: -
v_call: TRBV9
j_call: TRBJ2-7
clone_size: -
cdr3_aa: CASSTRGSSYEQYF
cdr3_nt: TGTGCCAGCAGCACCCGGGGTAGCAGTTACGAGCAGTACTTC

d_call: -
v_call: TRBV14
j_call: TRBJ2-1
clone_size: -
cdr3_aa: CASSQSVAWSEMDYEQFF
cdr3_nt: TGTGCCAGCAGCCAGAGTGTTGCGTGGAGCGAGATGGACTATGAGCAGTTCTTC

d_call: -
v_call: TRBV6-5
j_call: TRBJ2-2
clone_size: -
cdr3_aa: CASSYGGTNTGELFF
cdr3_nt: TGTGCCAGCAGTTACGGTGGGACAAACACCGGGGAGCTGTTTTTT

d_call: -
v_call: TRBV7-3
j_call: TRBJ2-2
clone_size: once
cdr3_aa: CASRQGGDNTGELFF
cdr3_nt: TGTGCCAGCAGACAGGGAGGGGATAACACCGGGGAGCTGTTTTTT

d_call: TRBD1
v_call: TRBV7-9
j_call: TRBJ2-3
clone_size: -
cdr3_aa: CASRGQKGAPGTDTQYF
cdr3_nt: TGTGCCAGCAGGGGGCAGAAGGGGGCCCCGGGCACAGATACGCAGTATTTT

d_call: TRBD2
v_call: TRBV10-3
j_call: TRBJ2-7
clone_size: -
cdr3_aa: CAIKSQGLAGIYEQYF
cdr3_nt: TGTGCCATCAAGTCCCAAGGACTAGCGGGGATCTACGAGCAGTACTTC

d_call: -
v_call: TRBV7-6
j_call: TRBJ1-4
clone_size: -
cdr3_aa: CASSSSSVNEKLFF
cdr3_nt: TGTGCCAGCAGCTCTAGTTCAGTAAATGAAAAACTGTTTTTT

d_call: -
v_call: TRBV29-1
j_call: TRBJ1-4
clone_size: -
cdr3_aa: CSVAGYEKLFF
cdr3_nt: TGCAGCGTTGCAGGGTATGAAAAACTGTTTTTT

d_call: TRBD1
v_call: TRBV15
j_call: TRBJ2-7
clone_size: -
cdr3_aa: CATSRGTTGVGEQYF
cdr3_nt: TGTGCCACCAGCAGAGGGACCACAGGGGTTGGGGAGCAGTACTTC

d_call: -
v_call: TRBV9
j_call: TRBJ2-3
clone_size: once
cdr3_aa: CASSVNVGGGEDTQYF
cdr3_nt: TGTGCCAGCAGCGTAAATGTAGGGGGTGGGGAAGATACGCAGTATTTT

d_call: TRBD1
v_call: TRBV2
j_call: TRBJ2-2
clone_size: -
cdr3_aa: CARRTGGTGELFF
cdr3_nt: TGTGCCAGGCGGACAGGGGGCACCGGGGAGCTGTTTTTT

d_call: -
v_call: TRBV5-6
j_call: TRBJ2-7
clone_size: -
cdr3_aa: CASSSMDSPYEQYF
cdr3_nt: TGTGCCAGCAGCTCTATGGACAGCCCCTACGAGCAGTACTTC

d_call: -
v_call: TRBV7-2
j_call: TRBJ2-3
clone_size: -
cdr3_aa: CASSSDGSGDTQYF
cdr3_nt: TGTGCCAGCAGCTCCGATGGGAGTGGGGATACGCAGTATTTT

d_call: -
v_call: TRBV7-9
j_call: TRBJ2-1
clone_size: -
cdr3_aa: CASSLVVRIQNEQFF
cdr3_nt: TGTGCCAGCAGCTTAGTGGTCAGGATCCAAAATGAGCAGTTCTTC

d_call: TRBD2
v_call: TRBV11-3
j_call: TRBJ2-7
clone_size: -
cdr3_aa: CASSAGTSGLYEQYF
cdr3_nt: TGTGCCAGCAGCGCCGGGACTAGCGGGTTGTACGAGCAGTACTTC

d_call: -
v_call: TRBV6-5
j_call: TRBJ2-3
clone_size: -
cdr3_aa: CASRAAGLSTDTQYF
cdr3_nt: TGTGCCAGCAGAGCCGCGGGTTTGAGCACAGATACGCAGTATTTT

d_call: -
v_call: TRBV11-2
j_call: TRBJ2-1
clone_size: few
cdr3_aa: CASSLEGQALSYNEQFF
cdr3_nt: TGTGCCAGCAGCTTAGAGGGGCAGGCCCTCTCCTACAATGAGCAGTTCTTC

d_call: TRBD2
v_call: TRBV5-1
j_call: TRBJ2-1
clone_size: -
cdr3_aa: CASSLASAGGGEQFF
cdr3_nt: TGCGCCAGCAGCTTGGCGTCGGCGGGAGGGGGTGAGCAGTTCTTC